One sample yielded the 10 T cell receptor beta chains listed below, sequenced in a study of control samples from healthy donors and cancer patients. Assay: immunoSEQ multiplex PCR; the TCRdb copy retains only in-frame clones and omits some. The data contain 100,000 to 150,000 clones, about 88% of them seen just once; the ten biggest clones take up about 3.4%. The sequenced material came from blood. These receptor sequences come from a man aged 45-60 years in good health.

The V gene is TRBV6-2 or TRBV6-3, the J gene TRBJ1-1; 7 bases are a match to TRBD1. The CDR3 sequence is 16 residues long. CDR1 MNHEY and CDR2 SVGEGT come from the germline V gene. The trim removed 6 bases at V and 5 bases at J, leaving 15 bases unmatched. The CDR3 nucleotides are TGTGCCAGCAGACCTGATGTAGGGGGCTTGGGGACTGAAGCTTTCTTT. It yields the protein CASRPDVGGLGTEAFF.

The CDR3 DNA reads as TGTGCCAGCAGTGAAGACAGGCCGACCTACGAGCAGTACTTC. Translation: CASSEDRPTYEQYF. The V and J genes are TRBV2 and TRBJ2-7; tentatively, D is TRBD1 (5 bases). V lost 1 base and J lost 2, with 9 bases in between. The CDR3 covers 14 residues. Germline-derived CDR1 and CDR2 are SNHLY and FYNNEI.

The CDR3 DNA follows: TGTGCCTGGAGTGTACTGGGACAGGGCAATTCACCCCTCCACTTT. This gives the protein CAWSVLGQGNSPLHF. The genes are TRBV30 and TRBJ1-6; TRBD1 matches 9 bases. Losses at the gene ends were 0 bases for V and 7 bases for J; bases not matched to a gene: 4. Germline-derived CDR1 and CDR2 are GTSNPN and SVGIG (reference sequence). This CDR3 contains 15 residues. The whole variable domain, remainder taken from reference TRBV30 and TRBJ1-6, is SQTIHQWPATLVQPVGSPLSLECTVEGTSNPNLYWYRQAAGRGLQLLFYSVGIGQISSEVPQNLSASRPQDRQFILSSKKLLLSDSGFYLCAWSVLGQGNSPLHFGNGTRLTVT.

The V and J genes are TRBV29-1 and TRBJ1-5; 9 nucleotides agree with TRBD1. The CDR3 runs 13 residues. The germline CDR1 and CDR2 sequences are SQVTM and ANQGSEA. V trimming: 6 bases; J trimming: 4 bases; junction bases outside the gene matches: 4. The CDR3 spells CSVGQGKNQPQHF. CDR3 DNA: TGCAGCGTGGGACAGGGAAAGAATCAGCCCCAGCATTTT.

This clone was counted between two and nine times. The chain carries TRBV5-1 and TRBJ2-7; 8 nucleotides agree with TRBD2. CDR1 is SGHRS and CDR2 is YFSETQ in the germline V gene. This CDR3 spans 15 amino acids. Unmatched junction bases numbered 10, after V lost 4 bases and J lost 4 bases. The CDR3 sequence: CASSVLPGLGYEQYF. The CDR3 DNA reads as TGCGCCAGCAGCGTACTACCGGGACTAGGGTACGAGCAGTACTTC.

V and J are TRBV28 and TRBJ1-4; D is ambiguous. The CDR3 consists of 17 residues. The germline CDR1 and CDR2 sequences are MDHEN and SYDVKM. Trimming removed 2 bases from V and 3 bases from J, with 16 bases in between. Here the CDR3 reads CASSLAGLGMANEKLFF. CDR3 DNA: TGTGCCAGCAGTTTAGCCGGACTGGGGATGGCTAATGAAAAACTGTTTTTT.

V usage is TRBV2 and J usage is TRBJ2-7; 11 nucleotides align to TRBD1. Germline lookup yields CDR1 SNHLY and CDR2 FYNNEI. This CDR3 comprises 13 residues. V was clipped by 8 bases and J by 2 bases; unmatched bases: 2. The CDR3 sequence: CASAGQGAYEQYF. CDR3 DNA: TGTGCCAGCGCGGGACAGGGGGCCTACGAGCAGTACTTC.

This chain uses TRBV24-1 with TRBJ2-3; D is undetermined. Trimming took 6 bases from V and 5 from J, leaving 8 bases between them. Germline CDR1 is KGHDR and CDR2 is SFDVKD. This CDR3 is built from 12 residues. CDR3 in amino acids: CATSIKGDTQYF. The CDR3 region has the DNA TGTGCCACCAGTATTAAGGGAGATACGCAGTATTTT.

The chain couples TRBV5-1 to TRBJ2-1; D may correspond to TRBD1 or TRBD2 (6 bases each). Germline CDR1 is SGHRS and CDR2 is YFSETQ. The CDR3 has 15 residues. Trimming removed 4 bases at V and 9 bases at J, with 20 bases between. This chain's CDR3 is CASSLSGGRVVEQFF. CDR3 in DNA: TGCGCCAGCAGCCTTAGTGGGGGGCGCGTGGTTGAGCAGTTCTTC.

This chain links TRBV10-3 with TRBJ1-4; TRBD1 matches at 8 bases. The CDR3 is made up of 13 amino acids. Germline V lookup: CDR1 ENHRY, CDR2 SYGVKD. Trimming took 5 bases from V and 7 from J; bases not matched to a gene: 3. The DNA of the CDR3 is TGTGCCATCAGTTACGGACAGGGTGAAAAACTGTTTTTT. As protein: CAISYGQGEKLFF.